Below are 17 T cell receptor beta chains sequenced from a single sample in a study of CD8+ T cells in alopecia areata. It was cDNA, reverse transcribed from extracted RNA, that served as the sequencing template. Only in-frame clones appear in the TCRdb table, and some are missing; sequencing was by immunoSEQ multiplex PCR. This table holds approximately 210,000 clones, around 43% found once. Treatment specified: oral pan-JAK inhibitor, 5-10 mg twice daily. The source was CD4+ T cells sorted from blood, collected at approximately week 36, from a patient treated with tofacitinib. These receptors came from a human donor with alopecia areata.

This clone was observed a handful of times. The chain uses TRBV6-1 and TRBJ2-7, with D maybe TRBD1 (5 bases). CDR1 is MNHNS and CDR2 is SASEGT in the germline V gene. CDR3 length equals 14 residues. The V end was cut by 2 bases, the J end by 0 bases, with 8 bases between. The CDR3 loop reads CASSEKGNSYEQYF. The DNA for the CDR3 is TGTGCCAGCAGTGAAAAGGGGAACTCCTACGAGCAGTACTTC.

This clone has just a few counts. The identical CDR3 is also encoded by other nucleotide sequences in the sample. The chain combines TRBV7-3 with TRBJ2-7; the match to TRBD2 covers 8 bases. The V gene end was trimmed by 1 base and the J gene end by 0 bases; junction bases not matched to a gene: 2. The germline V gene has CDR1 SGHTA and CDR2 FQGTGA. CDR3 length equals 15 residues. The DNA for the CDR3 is TGTGCCAGCAGCTTAAGTAGCGGGACCTCCTACGAGCAGTACTTC. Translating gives CASSLSSGTSYEQYF.

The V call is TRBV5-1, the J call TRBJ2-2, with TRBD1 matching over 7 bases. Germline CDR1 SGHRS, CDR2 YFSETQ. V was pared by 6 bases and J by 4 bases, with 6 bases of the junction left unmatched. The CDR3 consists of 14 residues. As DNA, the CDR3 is TGCGCCAGCACCATAAGACAGGGCACCGGGGAGCTGTTTTTT. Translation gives CASTIRQGTGELFF. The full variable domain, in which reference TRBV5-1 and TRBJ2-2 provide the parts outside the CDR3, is KAGVTQTPRYLIKTRGQQVTLSCSPISGHRSVSWYQQTPGQGLQFLFEYFSETQRNKGNFPGRFSGRQFSNSRSEMNVSTLELGDSALYLCASTIRQGTGELFFGEGSRLTVL.

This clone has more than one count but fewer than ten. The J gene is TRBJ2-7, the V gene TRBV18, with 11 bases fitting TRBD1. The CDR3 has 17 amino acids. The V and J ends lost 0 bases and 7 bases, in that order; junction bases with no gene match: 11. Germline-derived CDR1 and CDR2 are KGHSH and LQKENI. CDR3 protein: CASSPPLGQGVREEQYF. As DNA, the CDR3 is TGTGCCAGCTCACCACCGCTGGGACAGGGGGTGAGGGAAGAGCAGTACTTC.

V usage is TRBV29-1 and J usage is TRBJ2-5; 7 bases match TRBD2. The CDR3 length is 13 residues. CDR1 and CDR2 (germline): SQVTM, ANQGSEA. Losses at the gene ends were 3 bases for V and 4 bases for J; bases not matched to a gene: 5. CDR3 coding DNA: TGCAGCGTTGAGCGACTAGCTGGAGAGACCCAGTACTTC. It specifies CSVERLAGETQYF.

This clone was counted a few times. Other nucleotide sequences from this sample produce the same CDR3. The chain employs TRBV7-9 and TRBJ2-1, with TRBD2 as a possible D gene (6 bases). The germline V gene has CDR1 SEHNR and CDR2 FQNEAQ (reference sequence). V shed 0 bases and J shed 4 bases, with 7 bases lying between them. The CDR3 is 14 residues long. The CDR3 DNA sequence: TGTGCCAGCAGCTTAGCGGGGGGTTACAATGAGCAGTTCTTC. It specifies CASSLAGGYNEQFF.

CDR3 nucleotides: TGTGCCAGCAGCCTTAGTGGGGATACGCAGTATTTT. Translated: CASSLSGDTQYF. The gene calls are TRBV4-2 and TRBJ2-3; D remains unclear. CDR1 is LGHNA and CDR2 is YNFKEQ in the germline V gene. The V gene lost 4 bases and the J gene lost 6 bases, with 8 bases spanning the gap. The CDR3 spans 12 residues.

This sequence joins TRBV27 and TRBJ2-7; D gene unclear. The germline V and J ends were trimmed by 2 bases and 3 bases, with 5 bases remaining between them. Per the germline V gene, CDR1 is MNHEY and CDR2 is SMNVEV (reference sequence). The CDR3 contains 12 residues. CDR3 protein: CASSLNGYEQYF. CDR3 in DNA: TGTGCCAGCAGTTTAAATGGCTACGAGCAGTACTTC.

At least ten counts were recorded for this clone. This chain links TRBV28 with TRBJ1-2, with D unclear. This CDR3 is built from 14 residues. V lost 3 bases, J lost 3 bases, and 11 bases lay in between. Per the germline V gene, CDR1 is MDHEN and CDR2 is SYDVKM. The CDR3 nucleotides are TGTGCCAGCAGTTTGGGAGGGTCCTACTATGGCTACACCTTC. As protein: CASSLGGSYYGYTF.

CDR3 DNA: TGTGCCAGCAGAGACGGGGACTTACACTCCTACGAGCAGTACTTC. Its protein product is CASRDGDLHSYEQYF. The rearrangement uses TRBV27 and TRBJ2-7; perhaps TRBD2 as D (6 bases). CDR3 length: 15 amino acids. CDR1 and CDR2 from the germline V gene are MNHEY and SMNVEV (reference sequence). V was trimmed by 6 bases and J by 0 bases, leaving 15 bases between them.

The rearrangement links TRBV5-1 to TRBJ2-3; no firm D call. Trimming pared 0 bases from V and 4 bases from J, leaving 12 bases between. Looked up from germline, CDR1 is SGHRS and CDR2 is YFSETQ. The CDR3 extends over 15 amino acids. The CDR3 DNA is TGCGCCAGCAGCTTGGCTTTGGGCAGACCAGATACGCAGTATTTT. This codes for CASSLALGRPDTQYF.

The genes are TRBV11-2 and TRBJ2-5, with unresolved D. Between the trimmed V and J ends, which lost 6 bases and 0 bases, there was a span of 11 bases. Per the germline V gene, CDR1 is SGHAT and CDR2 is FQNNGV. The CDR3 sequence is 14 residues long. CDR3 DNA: TGTGCCAGCAGGCTAGGGCCTAACCAAGAGACCCAGTACTTC. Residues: CASRLGPNQETQYF.

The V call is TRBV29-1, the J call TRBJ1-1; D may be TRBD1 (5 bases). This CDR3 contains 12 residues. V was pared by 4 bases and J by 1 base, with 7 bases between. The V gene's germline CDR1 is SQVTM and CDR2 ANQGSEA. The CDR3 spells CSVGGGNTEAFF. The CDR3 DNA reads TGCAGCGTTGGGGGGGGGAACACTGAAGCTTTCTTT.

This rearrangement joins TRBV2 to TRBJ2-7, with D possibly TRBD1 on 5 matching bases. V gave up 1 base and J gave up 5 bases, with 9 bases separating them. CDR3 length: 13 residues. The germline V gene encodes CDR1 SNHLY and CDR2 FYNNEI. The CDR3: CASSEDRFNEQYF. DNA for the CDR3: TGTGCCAGCAGTGAAGACAGGTTCAACGAGCAGTACTTC.

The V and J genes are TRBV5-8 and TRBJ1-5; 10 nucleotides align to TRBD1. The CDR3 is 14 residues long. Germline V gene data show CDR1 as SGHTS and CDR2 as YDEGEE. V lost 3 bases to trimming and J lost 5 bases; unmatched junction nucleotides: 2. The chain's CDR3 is CASSSDRGDQPQHF. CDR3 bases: TGTGCCAGCAGCTCGGACAGGGGGGATCAGCCCCAGCATTTT.

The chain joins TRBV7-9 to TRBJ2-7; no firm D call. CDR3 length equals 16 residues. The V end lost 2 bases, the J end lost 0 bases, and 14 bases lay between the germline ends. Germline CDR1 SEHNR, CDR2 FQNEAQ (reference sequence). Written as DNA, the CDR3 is TGTGCCAGCAGCTTAACTCCAGGTGGAAGCTCCTACGAGCAGTACTTC. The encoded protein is CASSLTPGGSSYEQYF.

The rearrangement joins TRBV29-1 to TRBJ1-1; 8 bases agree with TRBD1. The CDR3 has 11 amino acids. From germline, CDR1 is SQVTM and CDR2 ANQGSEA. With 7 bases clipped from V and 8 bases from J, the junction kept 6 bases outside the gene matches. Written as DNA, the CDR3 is TGCAGCGCCTATAGACAGGGGGAAGCTTTCTTT. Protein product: CSAYRQGEAFF.